This record looks at one T cell receptor beta chain sequence and its context. Repertoires were generated with immunoSEQ multiplex PCR, while TCRdb's copy carries only in-frame clones and drops some. In the table there are around 38,000 clones, around 93% of which are singletons. This specimen comes from a study of T cell changes during pregnancy in multiple sclerosis. CDR1 and CDR2 from the germline V gene are SQVTM and ANQGSEA. Trimming stripped 6 bases from V and 0 bases from J, with 17 bases between. This CDR3 has 16 amino acids. Specimen: CD4+ T cells from peripheral blood mononuclear cells, collected in the third trimester of pregnancy. This TCR derives from a female donor in good health, enrolled as a control in a pregnancy study. The J gene is TRBJ2-2, the V gene TRBV29-1; possible D gene TRBD1, 5 bases. The CDR3 nucleotides read TGCAGCGTCCGCTTGACAGTTACTGCGAACACCGGGGAGCTGTTTTTT. It encodes CSVRLTVTANTGELFF.